One TCR beta chain is described in this entry. The data are from a study of cytomegalovirus exposure and HLA in healthy donors. Between the trimmed V and J ends, which lost 10 bases and 4 bases, there was a span of 19 bases. The CDR3 extends over 14 amino acids. Germline lookup yields CDR1 MDHEN and CDR2 SYDVKM. 13 Jbeta primers and 60 Vbeta primers were used for the PCR. Profiling relied on immunoSEQ multiplex PCR, and the TCRdb table lists in-frame clones only, not all of them. The table has nearly 300,000 clones, roughly 90% seen once; the top ten hold 3.5% to 4%. Sequenced input: PBMCs. J is TRBJ1-2 and V is TRBV28; TRBD1 is a possible D gene (5 bases). This clonotype was sampled from a middle-aged man in good health and CMV-seropositive. The CDR3 region is CATTAGPRVYGYTF. CDR3 in DNA: TGTGCCACCACCGCAGGGCCTCGGGTCTATGGCTACACCTTC.